The entry that follows covers one T cell receptor (beta chain) sequence. Allocation to cohorts depended on clinical history reported by the participants. The data derive from a study of blood T cell repertoires in COVID-19. Here immunoSEQ multiplex PCR was the method, and the copy in TCRdb shows in-frame clones only, minus some. Here the sample spans about 220,000 clones, about 91% being singletons. The CDR3 has 12 residues. Trimming cost V 2 bases and J 6 bases, with 7 bases left between them. The germline CDR1 and CDR2 sequences are SGHRS and YFSETQ. This TCR was sampled from a woman in her thirties or forties with acute COVID-19. The sample consisted of PBMCs or T cells enriched from blood (not recorded which). This sequence joins TRBV5-1 and TRBJ2-3; D is uncertain. The CDR3 nucleotides are TGCGCCAGCAGCTTTGAGGTCGATACGCAGTATTTT. As protein: CASSFEVDTQYF.